Each of the 9 T cell receptor beta chains below was sequenced from the same sample in a study of regulatory T cells in long-lasting Graves disease. Relying on iRepertoire HTBI primers and Arm-PCR of CDR3 regions, the team built TCR beta libraries. Using its own MiXCR run on the multiplex PCR reads, TCRdb lists one record per CDR3 protein. The sample holds under 500,000 distinct CDR3 sequences; less than 20% are singletons and the top ten take approximately 12%. Time point in this sample: newly diagnosed GD, antithyroid drugs for less than 3 months. Making the TCR library involved RNA that had been extracted from PBMCs. This sample also belongs to another study, concerning T cells in Graves' hyperthyroidism and ophthalmopathy.

The specimen comprised peripheral blood mononuclear cells (PBMCs), sampled at new diagnosis, from a patient treated with antithyroid drugs. The receptor source for this set is a woman in her twenties or thirties with Graves disease.

The CDR3 nucleotides read TGTGCCAGCAGATCCTTCCCCGCCCTCACAGATACGCAGTATTTT. It translates to CASRSFPALTDTQYF. This chain uses TRBV7-8 with TRBJ2-3; D is unresolved. The CDR3 covers 15 residues. V was clipped by 6 bases and J by 2 bases, with 15 bases between them. From germline, CDR1 is SGHVS and CDR2 FQNEAQ.

This clonotype appeared a few times. CDR3 protein: CASSLGVAGEGEQYF. In DNA, the CDR3 is TGCGCCAGCAGCCTTGGGGTAGCGGGAGAAGGGGAGCAGTACTTC. The chain employs TRBV5-1 and TRBJ2-7; 9 positions match TRBD2. CDR1 and CDR2 (germline): SGHRS, YFSETQ. This CDR3 spans 15 amino acids. The J segment lost 7 bases and the V segment lost 4 bases, leaving 12 bases of the junction unmatched.

This clonotype was observed at least ten times. The chain links TRBV6-1 to TRBJ2-3; TRBD1 aligns across 9 bases. The CDR3 has 14 amino acids. Germline-derived CDR1 and CDR2 are MNHNS and SASEGT. V trimming: 6 bases; J trimming: 4 bases; junction bases outside the gene matches: 5. CDR3 nucleotides: TGTGCCAGCAGGAGAAGACAGGGGGCAGATACGCAGTATTTT. It yields the protein CASRRRQGADTQYF.

Ten or more counts support this clonotype. This chain uses TRBV20-1 with TRBJ2-1, with 8 positions matching TRBD2. Germline trimming cut 4 bases from V and 0 bases from J; bases unmatched to any gene: 8. In germline, CDR1 is DFQATT, CDR2 SNEGSKA (reference sequence). There are 16 residues in the CDR3. The CDR3 nucleotides are TGCAGTGCTAATTTCGGGAGGGCTAGCTCCTACAATGAGCAGTTCTTC. It codes for CSANFGRASSYNEQFF.

This clonotype occurred many times. The V and J genes are TRBV7-2 and TRBJ2-1; TRBD1 matches at 9 bases. Trimming removed 1 base from V and 8 bases from J; junction bases left unmatched: 9. Germline lookup yields CDR1 SGHTA and CDR2 FQGNSA. CDR3 size: 16 residues. This CDR3 is CASSLEGQGNIDEQFF. The CDR3 DNA follows: TGTGCCAGCAGCTTAGAGGGACAGGGTAATATTGATGAGCAGTTCTTC. The variable domain in full, completed from reference TRBV7-2 and TRBJ2-1, reads GAGVSQSPSNKVTEKGKDVELRCDPISGHTALYWYRQSLGQGLEFLIYFQGNSAPDKSGLPSDRFSAERTGGSVSTLTIQRTQQEDSAVYLCASSLEGQGNIDEQFFGPGTRLTVL.

There are a few counts of this clonotype. This chain links TRBV7-9 with TRBJ1-1; no firm D call. This CDR3 comprises 12 residues. CDR1 and CDR2 (germline): SEHNR, FQNEAQ (reference sequence). V dropped 8 bases and J dropped 1 base, with 8 bases sitting between them. CDR3 residues: CASRSGNTEAFF. The CDR3 bases are TGTGCCAGCCGCTCGGGGAACACTGAAGCTTTCTTT.

The rearrangement joins TRBV6-1 to TRBJ1-2, with a possible D match to TRBD1 (5 bases). Germline CDR1 and CDR2: MNHNS and SASEGT. The V and J ends lost 1 base and 12 bases respectively, with 12 bases between them. This CDR3 has 12 amino acids. Here the CDR3 DNA reads TGTGCCAGCAGTGAAGGGGGAGGGGCCCACACCTTC. Translating it yields CASSEGGGAHTF.

This clonotype was recorded a few times. The chain employs TRBV19 and TRBJ2-7, with 8 bases that match TRBD1. Germline CDR1 and CDR2: LNHDA and SQIVND (reference sequence). V was pared by 3 bases and J by 0 bases, with 4 bases of the junction left unmatched. The CDR3 loop spans 15 amino acids. The CDR3 sequence: CASSMNRGISYEQYF. CDR3 DNA: TGTGCCAGTAGTATGAACAGGGGGATCTCCTACGAGCAGTACTTC. The complete variable domain, with remaining parts taken from reference TRBV19 and TRBJ2-7, reads DGGITQSPKYLFRKEGQNVTLSCEQNLNHDAMYWYRQDPGQGLRLIYYSQIVNDFQKGDIAEGYSVSREKKESFPLTVTSAQKNPTAFYLCASSMNRGISYEQYFGPGTRLTVT.

The V and J genes are TRBV5-1 and TRBJ2-3; no clear D gene. CDR1 is SGHRS and CDR2 is YFSETQ in the germline V gene. Trimming shortened V by 4 bases and J by 6 bases, and 18 bases separated the two germline ends. The CDR3 consists of 15 residues. CDR3 amino acids: CASSAELSGGDTQYF. CDR3 bases: TGCGCCAGCAGCGCCGAATTATCGGGCGGCGATACGCAGTATTTT.